The present entry profiles one T cell receptor beta chain with its context. The antigen remains unidentified. TCR beta CDR3 regions were amplified from RNA. HTBI primers were the set used in a first-round RT-PCR of the TCR CDR3. Via MiXCR, TCRdb re-called the multiplex PCR reads, giving one row per CDR3 protein. The repertoire holds 550,000 to 800,000 distinct CDR3 sequences, with 15% to 20% as singletons. CDR3 length: 13 amino acids. Germline CDR1 LNHDA, CDR2 SQIVND (reference sequence). Between the trimmed V and J ends, which lost 8 bases and 3 bases, there was a span of 14 bases. This sample is part of a study of T cells in Graves' hyperthyroidism and ophthalmopathy. Study observations and caveats: Most expanded thyroid clonotypes above 0.001 recurred in blood.

Uncontrolled infection, other autoimmune disease, pregnancy or lactation excluded patients. This TCR was sampled from a man aged 45-65 years with Graves' hyperthyroidism. This chain joins TRBV19 and TRBJ2-7; D uncertain. Sequencing was done on a sample of blood. CDR3 residues: CASGNLASYEQYF. The DNA of the CDR3 is TGTGCCAGTGGGAACCTTGCAAGCTACGAGCAGTACTTC.